This TCR beta chain emerged from a study of T cells in Graves' hyperthyroidism and ophthalmopathy. Graves' hyperthyroidism was deemed stable given no ophthalmopathy progression within 18 months. Clinical symptoms, serum thyroxine, TRAb, thyroid ultrasound and orbital computed tomography informed diagnoses. TCR beta CDR3 regions were amplified from RNA transcripts. During a first-round RT-PCR of the TCR CDR3, the HTBI primer set was used. TCRdb reprocessed the multiplex PCR reads with MiXCR, giving one entry per CDR3 protein. The sample includes 650,000 to 750,000 distinct CDR3 sequences, less than 15% of them seen just once. Notes on the study in general: With a median lead of about six months before onset, the model predicted ophthalmopathy. Peripheral blood also featured most of the thyroid clonotypes expanded above 0.001.

The sample holds one count of this clonotype. Its antigen is unknown. This sequence was found in a woman under 30 with Graves' hyperthyroidism. Specimen: blood.

The CDR3 is CASSRTQGAFGTDTQYF. The CDR3 nucleotides read TGCGCCAGCAGTCGAACACAGGGCGCTTTTGGCACAGATACGCAGTATTTT. The chain is built from TRBV10-2 and TRBJ2-3, with a weak D call TRBD1 (6 bases). V lost 5 bases, J lost 1 base, and 19 bases lay in between. The CDR3 loop spans 17 amino acids. Germline-derived CDR1 and CDR2 are WSHSY and SAAADI.